The 26 T cell receptor beta chains in this list originate from one sample, sequenced in a study of blood T cell repertoires in COVID-19. Libraries were prepared by immunoSEQ multiplex PCR; TCRdb keeps only in-frame clonotypes and omits some of them. Of 150,000 to 200,000 clones listed, 87% were seen once; the top ten hold around 2%. Specimen: PBMCs or T cells enriched from blood (not recorded which). The receptors here all came from a woman in her 30s who had recovered from COVID-19.

The rearrangement links TRBV4-2 to TRBJ2-1; 9 bases line up with TRBD2. Trimming at V came to 0 bases and at J to 11 bases, leaving 14 bases not matched to a gene. Germline loops: CDR1 LGHNA, CDR2 YNFKEQ. CDR3 length equals 17 residues. CDR3 protein: CASSQDPSGIRAGKQFF. The CDR3 nucleotides are TGTGCCAGCAGCCAAGATCCTAGCGGGATAAGGGCCGGGAAGCAGTTCTTC.

The gene calls are TRBV18 and TRBJ2-7, with unresolved D. V dropped 6 bases and J dropped 5 bases, with 11 bases sitting between them. Germline V gene data show CDR1 as KGHSH and CDR2 as LQKENI. The CDR3 is 12 residues long. CDR3 sequence reads: CASSLSTDEQYF. CDR3 sequence (DNA): TGTGCCAGCTCCCTCTCCACGGACGAGCAGTACTTC. Drawing the rest from reference TRBV18 and TRBJ2-7, the complete variable domain is NAGVMQNPRHLVRRRGQEARLRCSPMKGHSHVYWYRQLPEEGLKFMVYLQKENIIDESGMPKERFSAEFPKEGPSILRIQQVVRGDSAAYFCASSLSTDEQYFGPGTRLTVT.

The rearrangement joins TRBV19 to TRBJ2-2, with 7 bases fitting TRBD1. J lost 0 bases, V lost 2 bases, and 0 bases had no gene match. The CDR3 length is 15 residues. The germline gives CDR1 LNHDA, CDR2 SQIVND (reference sequence). CDR3 nucleotide sequence: TGTGCCAGTAGTATACAGGGGGCGAACACCGGGGAGCTGTTTTTT. This sequence encodes CASSIQGANTGELFF.

This chain joins TRBV19 and TRBJ1-4; D might be TRBD1 (6 bases). V was clipped by 3 bases and J by 2 bases, with 7 bases between them. Germline-derived CDR1 and CDR2 are LNHDA and SQIVND (reference sequence). This CDR3 has 14 amino acids. DNA for the CDR3: TGTGCCAGTAGTATTACAGGGACTAATGAAAAACTGTTTTTT. Translated: CASSITGTNEKLFF.

V usage is TRBV3-1 (or the pseudogene TRBV3-2) and J usage is TRBJ2-7; D possibly corresponds to TRBD2 (5 bases). The CDR3 consists of 14 residues. Trimming shortened V by 4 bases and J by 0 bases, and 10 bases separated the two germline ends. Germline CDR1 and CDR2: LGHDT and YNNKEL (reference sequence). CDR3 DNA sequence: TGTGCCAGCAGCCGCGGCGGACTCTCCTACGAGCAGTACTTC. Its protein is CASSRGGLSYEQYF.

This chain links TRBV11-2 with TRBJ2-7, with TRBD1 identical over 8 bases. Germline loops: CDR1 SGHAT, CDR2 FQNNGV. The CDR3 contains 15 residues. The V and J ends lost 0 bases and 3 bases, in that order; junction bases with no gene match: 4. Here the CDR3 DNA reads TGTGCCAGCAGCTTAGATCCTACAGGGGGCTACGAGCAGTACTTC. It specifies CASSLDPTGGYEQYF.

The V and J genes are TRBV19 and TRBJ2-6, with D hard to call. The CDR3 sequence is 18 residues long. Looked up from germline, CDR1 is LNHDA and CDR2 is SQIVND (reference sequence). V lost 3 bases, J lost 3 bases, and 18 bases lay in between. CDR3 nucleotides: TGTGCCAGTAGTATCTTTTGGATGTCGTCGGGTGGGGCCAACGTCCTGACTTTC. It is translated as CASSIFWMSSGGANVLTF.

Remarks on this clone: An end of the junction does not agree with germline; a read error may underlie this. This chain uses TRBV19 with TRBJ2-3, with a possible D match to TRBD2 (6 bases). CDR3 length: 14 residues. In germline, CDR1 is LNHDA, CDR2 SQIVND (reference sequence). CDR3 sequence reads: CASSIGTSRDTQYF. The DNA of the CDR3 is TGTGCCAGTAGTATAGGCACTAGCAGAGATACGCAGTATTTT.

The J gene is TRBJ1-1, the V gene TRBV11-3; no firm D call. This CDR3 spans 17 amino acids. Trimming took off 0 bases at V and 0 bases at J, with 14 bases between the two ends. The germline gives CDR1 SGHNT, CDR2 YENEEA. CDR3: CASSLDRVGEMNTEAFF. In DNA, the CDR3 is TGTGCCAGCAGCTTAGATCGGGTAGGAGAAATGAACACTGAAGCTTTCTTT.

The rearrangement links TRBV6-1 to TRBJ1-5; D ambiguous. This CDR3 has 15 residues. Per germline, CDR1 MNHNS and CDR2 SASEGT. The V end was cut by 0 bases, the J end by 4 bases, with 10 bases between. CDR3 sequence (DNA): TGTGCCAGCAGTGAAGCGCGAGGAGTTAATCAGCCCCAGCATTTT. Translating gives CASSEARGVNQPQHF.

Only a few counts were recorded for this clone. The chain is built from TRBV5-1 and TRBJ2-2; 7 bases agree with TRBD2. The CDR3 sequence is 15 residues long. V lost 3 bases and J lost 3; bases outside the gene matches: 5. Germline values: CDR1 SGHRS, CDR2 YFSETQ. CDR3 amino acids: CASSWEGFYTGELFF. For the CDR3, the DNA is TGCGCCAGCAGCTGGGAGGGTTTTTACACCGGGGAGCTGTTTTTT.

Only one count was recorded for this clone. J is TRBJ1-4 and V is TRBV6-5, with D hard to call. This CDR3 is 16 amino acids long. Germline V lookup: CDR1 MNHEY, CDR2 SVGAGI. The V gene lost 2 bases and the J gene lost 2 bases, with 12 bases spanning the gap. The CDR3 DNA sequence: TGTGCCAGCAGTTACGGCGGAAGAGGCACTAATGAAAAACTGTTTTTT. This codes for CASSYGGRGTNEKLFF.

This chain connects TRBV11-3 to TRBJ1-2, with 8 positions matching TRBD1. The CDR3 has 14 residues. V was pared by 8 bases and J by 4 bases, with 9 bases of the junction left unmatched. The germline V gene encodes CDR1 SGHNT and CDR2 YENEEA. DNA for the CDR3: TGTGCCAGCTTGCGGACAGGGTCTCGCTATGGCTACACCTTC. Its protein product is CASLRTGSRYGYTF.

The CDR3 nucleotides are TGTGCCTGGAGAGCGAACAGGGGAGTTTGGGACACTGAAGCTTTCTTT. Amino acid sequence: CAWRANRGVWDTEAFF. This chain uses TRBV30 with TRBJ1-1; 7 bases fit TRBD1. Germline V CDR1 and CDR2: GTSNPN, SVGIG (reference sequence). This CDR3 is built from 16 residues. The junction had 13 bases not matched to a gene; V was cut back by 3 bases and J by 3 bases.

The rearrangement links TRBV24-1 to TRBJ2-7; 9 nucleotides match TRBD1. V was pared by 11 bases and J by 4 bases, with 8 bases of the junction left unmatched. The germline gives CDR1 KGHDR, CDR2 SFDVKD. The length of the CDR3 is 13 residues. CDR3 DNA sequence: TGTGCCAACCGTGACAGGGGGGATTACGAGCAGTACTTC. Amino acid sequence: CANRDRGDYEQYF.

CDR3 DNA sequence: TGTGCCAGCACCGTATGGAGAGGGTTAAGCAATCAGCCCCAGCATTTT. Protein product: CASTVWRGLSNQPQHF. This sequence joins TRBV5-6 and TRBJ1-5; no clear D gene. The CDR3 contains 16 residues. In germline, CDR1 is SGHDT, CDR2 YYEEEE. The germline V and J ends were trimmed by 6 bases and 1 base, with 17 bases remaining between them.

This chain connects TRBV21-1 to TRBJ2-4; the D call of TRBD2 is as the table states it, not checked on the DNA. TRBV21-1 is an annotated pseudogene. The CDR3 runs 18 residues. CDR3 bases: TGTGCCAGCAGCAGCCCCTCTAGCGGGGGACTAGCCAAAAACATTCAGTACTTC. This gives the protein CASSSPSSGGLAKNIQYF.

This rearrangement joins TRBV5-1 to TRBJ2-5, with D perhaps TRBD2 (6 bases). Per the germline V gene, CDR1 is SGHRS and CDR2 is YFSETQ. V lost 3 bases and J lost 5, with 14 bases in between. This CDR3 is 14 amino acids long. CDR3 residues: CASSWGGGAETQYF. CDR3 nucleotide sequence: TGCGCCAGCAGCTGGGGAGGCGGAGCCGAGACCCAGTACTTC.

The genes are TRBV7-9 and TRBJ2-7; D is unresolved. The V gene's germline CDR1 is SEHNR and CDR2 FQNEAQ (reference sequence). This CDR3 contains 13 residues. V dropped 3 bases and J dropped 0 bases, with 6 bases sitting between them. CDR3 nucleotide sequence: TGTGCCAGCAGCTTTTCCAGCTCCTACGAGCAGTACTTC. Protein sequence: CASSFSSSYEQYF.

The genes are TRBV3-1 (or the pseudogene TRBV3-2) and TRBJ2-3; D gene uncertain. The germline V gene encodes CDR1 LGHDT and CDR2 YNNKEL (reference sequence). V dropped 0 bases and J dropped 4 bases, with 11 bases sitting between them. The CDR3 has 15 amino acids. The CDR3 DNA reads as TGTGCCAGCAGCCAAGATTCGGCTAGATCAGATACGCAGTATTTT. Translation: CASSQDSARSDTQYF.

The gene calls are TRBV13 and TRBJ1-1; 10 nucleotides agree with TRBD1. The CDR3 spans 18 residues. V was pared by 4 bases and J by 1 base, with 12 bases of the junction left unmatched. In germline, CDR1 is PRHDT, CDR2 FYEKMQ (reference sequence). The CDR3 DNA reads TGTGCCAGCAGCTCCACAGACCGGACAGGGGGGGGGAACACTGAAGCTTTCTTT. It specifies CASSSTDRTGGGNTEAFF. Full variable domain (missing parts from reference TRBV13 and TRBJ1-1): AAGVIQSPRHLIKEKRETATLKCYPIPRHDTVYWYQQGPGQDPQFLISFYEKMQSDKGSIPDRFSAQQFSDYHSELNMSSLELGDSALYFCASSSTDRTGGGNTEAFFGQGTRLTVV.

V usage is TRBV6-5 and J usage is TRBJ2-2; tentatively, D is TRBD1 (6 bases). The germline V and J ends were trimmed by 9 bases and 3 bases, with 17 bases remaining between them. Germline CDR1 MNHEY, CDR2 SVGAGI. CDR3 size: 15 residues. DNA of the CDR3: TGTGCCAGTAGGGAGTGGGGACAAGACACCGGGGAGCTGTTTTTT. It specifies CASREWGQDTGELFF.

The chain uses TRBV14 and TRBJ1-2; tentative D call: TRBD1 (5 bases). The V gene lost 0 bases and the J gene lost 8 bases, with 22 bases spanning the gap. CDR1 and CDR2 from the germline V gene are SGHDN and FVKESK. CDR3 length: 17 amino acids. The CDR3 region is CASSQELLKRGREGYTF. The DNA for the CDR3 is TGTGCCAGCAGCCAAGAACTTCTTAAAAGGGGCAGGGAAGGCTACACCTTC.

The chain carries TRBV19 and TRBJ1-2; the match to TRBD1 covers 10 bases. There are 13 residues in the CDR3. The trim removed 8 bases at V and 2 bases at J, leaving 2 bases unmatched. Germline CDR1 LNHDA, CDR2 SQIVND (reference sequence). The CDR3 region is CASDRGLNYGYTF. The CDR3, as DNA: TGTGCCAGTGACAGGGGGCTGAACTATGGCTACACCTTC.

This rearrangement joins TRBV7-3 to TRBJ1-2; 9 bases fit TRBD1. Trimming removed 5 bases from V and 7 bases from J; junction bases left unmatched: 5. Germline CDR1 is SGHTA and CDR2 is FQGTGA. The CDR3 is 13 residues long. The CDR3 region has the DNA TGTGCCAGCAGCGAACAGGGGGCGAGTGGCTACACCTTC. Translating gives CASSEQGASGYTF.

The V and J genes are TRBV11-2 and TRBJ2-7; unclear D gene. This CDR3 region has 13 residues. V was clipped by 4 bases and J by 6 bases, with 13 bases between them. Germline V CDR1 and CDR2: SGHAT, FQNNGV. The CDR3 reads CASSSTLALEQYF. The CDR3 coding sequence is TGTGCCAGCAGCTCCACGTTGGCCCTCGAGCAGTACTTC.